These T cell receptor beta chains were read from a single sample in a study of cytomegalovirus exposure and HLA in healthy donors. Profiled with immunoSEQ multiplex PCR; TCRdb holds only in-frame clones, not every one. The repertoire holds some 130,000 clones, with over 75% as singletons. The sequencing sample was made of PBMCs. All receptors come from a male donor in good health and CMV-seropositive. Each CDR3 is given with its conserved first and last residue.

J gene | V gene | CDR3 protein
TRBJ1-3 | TRBV7-2 | CASSLAADSGNTIYF
TRBJ1-2 | TRBV30 | CAWSPRTESYGYTF
TRBJ2-7 | TRBV28 | CASSLGLTYEQYF
TRBJ2-2 | TRBV7-2 | CASSLFLGQGHTGELFF
TRBJ2-3 | TRBV11-2 | CASSLFGFGVLSTDTQYF
TRBJ2-3 | TRBV9 | CASSNPSILSTDTQYF
TRBJ1-4 | TRBV5-4 | CASSLPGQGREKLFF
TRBJ2-1 | TRBV2 | CATSGGRDRGYNEQFF
TRBJ2-7 | TRBV30 | CAWSRLTGPYEQYF
TRBJ2-5 | TRBV28 | CATQSYPGQSETQYF
TRBJ2-5 | TRBV5-1 | CASPQGLSETQYF
TRBJ1-1 | TRBV18 | CASSPDRNWYTEAFF
TRBJ2-7 | TRBV10-3 | CAIQGAPSYEQYF
TRBJ1-4 | TRBV7-9 | CASSSDRAEKLFF
TRBJ1-1 | TRBV30 | CAWSVRGRMNTEAFF
TRBJ1-4 | TRBV27 | CASSSDRSNEKLFF
TRBJ1-1 | TRBV2 | CASRDGQRNTEAFF
TRBJ2-5 | TRBV5-8 | CASSLGTGQGQETQYF
TRBJ2-5 | TRBV5-4 | CASSSTSGSRETQYF
TRBJ2-3 | TRBV7-3 | CASSSGLDTQYF
TRBJ2-7 | TRBV9 | CASSVAYGWYEQYF
TRBJ1-5 | TRBV5-8 | CASSSGFRGQPQHF
TRBJ1-2 | TRBV28 | CASSPGYGYTF
TRBJ2-2 | TRBV14 | CASSQDVSLAGAGELFF
TRBJ2-7 | TRBV2 | CARDTGTGNYEQYF
TRBJ2-3 | TRBV30 | CAWTPSASTDTQYF
TRBJ2-2 | TRBV5-6 | CASSYGLAGNTGELFF
TRBJ1-3 | TRBV18 | CASSPGRENTIYF
TRBJ1-2 | TRBV19 | CASSPDRGLYGYTF
TRBJ2-7 | TRBV2 | CASSEVWGQGYEQYF
TRBJ2-2 | TRBV7-9 | CASSPQGGNTGELFF
TRBJ2-2 | TRBV7-9 | CSSSPITGELFF
TRBJ1-1 | TRBV7-3 | CASSTRQGTEAFF
TRBJ2-2 | TRBV27 | CASSLGSLQGAGELFF
TRBJ2-1 | TRBV14 | CASSKTSGGALFF
TRBJ1-5 | TRBV6-5 | CASSPDRARNQPQHF
TRBJ2-7 | TRBV7-8 | CASTTRQGVYEQYF
TRBJ2-5 | TRBV7-6 | CASSSGFGQRNGETQYF
TRBJ1-5 | TRBV27 | CASSLRQGNQPQHF
TRBJ1-1 | TRBV28 | CATRTGGTEAFF
TRBJ2-5 | TRBV15 | CATTQGGEETQYF
TRBJ2-1 | TRBV7-3 | CASSPGQAYNEQFF
TRBJ2-1 | TRBV7-7 | CASSPGPEQGGDNEQFF
TRBJ2-6 | TRBV6-4 | CASSGTGSSGANGLTF
TRBJ2-2 | TRBV5-4 | CASRGLGELFF
TRBJ2-6 | TRBV6-5 | CASSYRRVGGANGLTF
TRBJ1-6 | TRBV5-1 | CASSLEGQGKSPLHF
TRBJ2-3 | TRBV25-1 | CASSDGTSGLTDTQYF
TRBJ2-5 | TRBV5-1 | CASSLQGQETQYF
TRBJ1-1 | TRBV6-1 | CASLRGLFTEAFF
TRBJ1-5 | TRBV6-1 | CASSYDQAAPQHF
TRBJ1-2 | TRBV6-1 | CASRETGYGYTF
TRBJ2-1 | TRBV27 | CASSLSGQGTEQFF
TRBJ2-7 | TRBV5-1 | CASSLANAPRHEQYF
TRBJ1-4 | TRBV29-1 | CSVVDRDGEKLFF
TRBJ2-7 | TRBV4-2 | CASSQEATRATYEQYF
TRBJ2-1 | TRBV19 | CASSGTSGTYNEQFF
TRBJ1-2 | TRBV5-5 | CASSMDSWGYTF
TRBJ2-3 | TRBV19 | CAIPGLARSKGRSDTQYF
TRBJ2-7 | TRBV4-2 | CASSQDPAGLTRSYEQYF